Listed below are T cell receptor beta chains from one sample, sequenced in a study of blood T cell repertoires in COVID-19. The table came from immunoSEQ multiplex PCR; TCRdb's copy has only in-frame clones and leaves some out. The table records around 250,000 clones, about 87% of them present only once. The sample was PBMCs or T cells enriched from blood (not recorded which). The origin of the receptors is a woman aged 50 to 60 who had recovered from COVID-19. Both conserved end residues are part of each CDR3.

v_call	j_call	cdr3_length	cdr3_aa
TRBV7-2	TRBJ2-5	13	CASRGGRAETQYF
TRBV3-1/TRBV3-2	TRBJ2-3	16	CASSQASSGGTDTQYF
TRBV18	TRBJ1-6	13	CASSPGGASPLHF
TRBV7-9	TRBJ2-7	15	CASSLFPTSGYEQYF
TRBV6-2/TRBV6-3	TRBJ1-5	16	CASSYVGQEVYQPQHF
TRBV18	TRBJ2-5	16	CASSARLAGNQETQYF
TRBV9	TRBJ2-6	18	CASSATGQTTSGANVLTF
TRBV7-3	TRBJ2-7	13	CASSPGISYEQYF
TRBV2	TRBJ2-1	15	CASSEAGQRNNEQFF
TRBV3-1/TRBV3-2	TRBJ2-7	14	CASSPAGAAYEQYF
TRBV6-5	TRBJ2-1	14	CASSRDSSYNEQFF
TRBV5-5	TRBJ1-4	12	CASSLDGEKLFF
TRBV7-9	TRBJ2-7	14	CASSLYRGGDEQYF
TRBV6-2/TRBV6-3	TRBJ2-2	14	CASSDGQGSGELFF
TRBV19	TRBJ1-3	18	CASSAPRTGDFTPNTIYF
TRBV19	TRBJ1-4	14	CASSIDLENEKLFF
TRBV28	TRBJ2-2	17	CASSSPGQGRVTGELFF
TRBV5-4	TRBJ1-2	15	CASSPAGGQIAGYTF
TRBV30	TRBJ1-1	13	CAWSVQGASEAFF
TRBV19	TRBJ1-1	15	CASSIGGRGNSEAFF
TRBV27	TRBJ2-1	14	CASSRDRAYNEQFF
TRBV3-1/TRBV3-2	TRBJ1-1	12	CASTTRNTEAFF
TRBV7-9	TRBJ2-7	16	CASSNLAGGLSYEQYF
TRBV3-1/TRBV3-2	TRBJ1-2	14	CASSAGGGGYGYTF
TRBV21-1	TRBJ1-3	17	CASSKKRGEWPGNTIYF
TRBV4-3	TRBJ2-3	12	CASSQTAAGLYF
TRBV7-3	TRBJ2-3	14	CASSDSGNTDTQYF
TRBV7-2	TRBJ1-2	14	CASSLVTGNYGYTF
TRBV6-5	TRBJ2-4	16	CASSSQPGQGANIQYF
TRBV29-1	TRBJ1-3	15	CSVDATGSSGNTIYF
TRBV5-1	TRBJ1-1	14	CASSSGTANTEAFF
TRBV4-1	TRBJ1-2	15	CASSQPSGTEYGYTF
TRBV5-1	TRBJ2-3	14	CASTPPDSTDTQYF